The TCR beta chain described here comes from a study of blood T cell repertoires in COVID-19. Study in general: Acute and convalescent COVID-19 specimens originated in the United States, Italy and Spain.

The assay was immunoSEQ multiplex PCR, and TCRdb's table has in-frame clones only and misses some. Of approximately 120,000 clones listed, 75% to 90% are singletons. Input material: peripheral blood. This TCR derives from a human donor in a cohort sampled during active COVID-19.

CDR3 coding DNA: TGTGCCAGCAGTGTAGGGGGCTACGAGCAGTACTTC. Protein sequence: CASSVGGYEQYF. The genes are TRBV2 and TRBJ2-7, with D maybe TRBD1 (6 bases). Trimming pared 4 bases from V and 3 bases from J, leaving 7 bases between. The CDR3 length is 12 residues. Germline CDR1 SNHLY, CDR2 FYNNEI.